These T cell receptor beta chains were read from a single sample in a study of blood T cells in healthy people across ages. TCRdb re-called the 5' RACE reads with MiXCR, one entry per CDR3 protein. This sample carries approximately 680,000 distinct CDR3 sequences, approximately 29% of them seen once, and the ten largest clones take 15%. Sequenced: blood. The source is a woman of 80 years or more in good health. Each CDR3 is given with its conserved first and last residue. D genes are given only for firm matches. Size is omitted from some rows. Given values are once, few, many or a class for expanded clones.

j_call d_call clone_size v_call cdr3_aa cdr3_nt
TRBJ2-2 - many TRBV20-1 CSAIPLDYLTGELFF TGCAGTGCTATCCCCTTGGACTACCTCACCGGGGAGCTGTTTTTT
TRBJ2-7 - few TRBV5-6 CASSPLPRQGREQYF TGTGCCAGCAGCCCTCTCCCTCGTCAGGGCCGGGAGCAGTACTTC
TRBJ1-4 - few TRBV6-1 CASSESKGSANEKLFF TGTGCCAGCAGTGAAAGTAAGGGGTCGGCTAATGAAAAACTGTTTTTT
TRBJ2-5 - once TRBV4-1 CASSIQVQETQYF TGCGCCAGCAGCATACAGGTTCAAGAGACCCAGTACTTC
TRBJ2-7 - once TRBV6-2/TRBV6-3 CASTVFYEQYF TGTGCCAGCACCGTTTTCTACGAGCAGTACTTC
TRBJ2-5 - many TRBV7-2 CASSQVEGRVYF TGTGCCAGCAGCCAGGTGGAGGGTCGTGTGTACTTC
TRBJ2-7 TRBD2 - TRBV10-3 CAISRTSGRYEQYF TGTGCCATCAGCCGGACTAGCGGGAGATACGAGCAGTACTTC
TRBJ1-5 - - TRBV6-2/TRBV6-3 CASSYRGNEPQHF TGTGCCAGCAGTTACAGAGGGAATGAGCCCCAGCATTTT
TRBJ2-5 - many TRBV20-1 CSYLSGGGETQYF TGCAGCTATTTATCGGGGGGCGGGGAGACCCAGTACTTC
TRBJ2-2 TRBD1 - TRBV12-3/TRBV12-4 CASSSLDRGGTGELFF TGTGCCAGCAGTTCCCTCGACAGGGGCGGGACCGGGGAGCTGTTTTTT
TRBJ2-7 - many TRBV9 CASSALGDASYEQYF TGTGCCAGCAGCGCTCTAGGTGATGCGTCCTACGAGCAGTACTTC
TRBJ1-2 - - TRBV4-3 CASKTTGSGNGYTF TGCGCCAGCAAGACTACTGGGTCGGGAAATGGCTACACCTTC
TRBJ2-7 - - TRBV24-1 CATSDSQTYEQYF TGTGCCACCAGTGATAGCCAGACCTACGAGCAGTACTTC
TRBJ2-1 TRBD2 few TRBV5-1 CASSWTPGTGGINEQFF TGCGCCAGCAGCTGGACCCCCGGGACGGGGGGGATAAATGAGCAGTTCTTC
TRBJ1-2 TRBD1 - TRBV5-1 CASSPYRGSNYGYTF TGCGCCAGCAGCCCTTACAGGGGTTCCAACTATGGCTACACCTTC
TRBJ1-2 - many TRBV9 CASSVGAYYGYTF TGTGCCAGCAGCGTAGGGGCTTACTATGGCTACACCTTC
TRBJ2-7 - - TRBV18 CASSRPEGAEQYF TGTGCCAGCTCACGTCCGGAGGGCGCCGAGCAGTACTTC
TRBJ2-5 - - TRBV20-1 CSASGTRDERYF TGCAGTGCTAGCGGCACTAGGGACGAGCGGTACTTC
TRBJ2-7 TRBD2 - TRBV20-1 CSVPHTSGNYEQYF TGCAGTGTTCCACATACTAGCGGGAACTACGAGCAGTACTTC
TRBJ2-2 - - TRBV5-1 CASSPATNTGELFF TGCGCCAGCAGCCCAGCAACGAACACCGGGGAGCTGTTTTTT
TRBJ1-1 - many TRBV5-1 CASSLVQAANTEAFF TGCGCCAGCAGCTTGGTACAGGCAGCTAACACTGAAGCTTTCTTT
TRBJ1-1 TRBD1 - TRBV7-2 CANSYRGRNTEAFF TGTGCCAACAGCTACAGGGGGAGGAACACTGAAGCTTTCTTT
TRBJ1-1 TRBD1 - TRBV18 CASSPETGGTEAFF TGTGCCAGCTCACCAGAGACAGGGGGCACTGAAGCTTTCTTT
TRBJ1-4 - - TRBV7-9 CASSLLGGLGNEKLFF TGTGCCAGCAGCCTCCTCGGGGGGCTTGGTAATGAAAAACTGTTTTTT
TRBJ2-1 - - TRBV20-1 CRAKRNYNEQFF TGCAGGGCTAAGCGGAACTACAATGAACAGTTCTTC
TRBJ2-3 TRBD2 many TRBV19 CATREAGGTDTQYF TGTGCCACCCGTGAAGCGGGGGGCACAGATACGCAGTATTTT
TRBJ2-3 TRBD2 many TRBV20-1 CSATGGGADTQYF TGCAGTGCTACGGGAGGTGGGGCAGATACGCAGTATTTT
TRBJ1-4 TRBD1 - TRBV3-1 CASSRKTGVGEKLFF TGTGCCAGCAGCCGAAAGACAGGGGTAGGGGAAAAACTGTTTTTT
TRBJ2-6 - many TRBV24-1 CATSDPSGGGNVLTF TGTGCCACCAGTGATCCCTCCGGTGGGGGCAACGTCCTGACTTTC
TRBJ2-7 - - TRBV6-2/TRBV6-3 CASSDPPDWEQYF TGTGCCAGCAGCGACCCCCCAGACTGGGAGCAGTACTTC
TRBJ1-3 TRBD1 few TRBV29-1 CSVGQSSGNTIYF TGCAGCGTGGGACAGTCCTCTGGAAACACCATATATTTT
TRBJ2-5 TRBD1 many TRBV6-5 CASSNDRGRPPFGTQYF TGTGCCAGCAGTAACGACAGGGGGCGGCCGCCCTTTGGGACCCAGTACTTC
TRBJ2-6 TRBD1 - TRBV6-1 CASSTTTGASGANVLTF TGTGCCAGCAGTACCACGACAGGGGCTAGTGGGGCCAACGTCCTGACTTTC
TRBJ1-2 TRBD1 many TRBV3-1 CASSQSTGGHYGYTF TGTGCCAGCAGCCAATCGACAGGGGGCCACTATGGCTACACCTTC
TRBJ2-7 TRBD1 - TRBV6-2/TRBV6-3 CASSQEFRSRGRDSIVYEQYF TGTGCCAGCAGCCAAGAATTTCGTTCAAGGGGAAGGGACAGCATCGTCTACGAGCAGTACTTC
TRBJ1-2 TRBD1 - TRBV6-1 CASRGQGTTNYGYTF TGTGCCAGCAGAGGACAGGGGACTACTAACTATGGCTACACCTTC
TRBJ2-3 - - TRBV20-1 CSVPKLQGTDTQYF TGCAGTGTCCCGAAGTTACAGGGCACAGATACGCAGTATTTT
TRBJ2-1 TRBD1 - TRBV11-2 CASSFPPRDRGIYNEQFF TGTGCCAGCAGCTTCCCCCCCCGAGACAGGGGGATCTACAATGAGCAGTTCTTC
TRBJ1-6 - few TRBV28 CASSPLAGVHSPLHF TGTGCCAGCAGTCCCCTCGCCGGGGTCCATTCACCCCTCCACTTT
TRBJ2-7 TRBD1 many TRBV6-9 CASTQEGQGHYEQYF TGTGCCAGCACCCAGGAGGGACAGGGGCATTACGAGCAGTACTTC
TRBJ1-5 TRBD1 - TRBV18 CASSPGTGGLSNQPQHF TGTGCCAGCTCACCCGGGACAGGGGGCTTGAGCAATCAGCCCCAGCATTTT
TRBJ1-2 TRBD1 many TRBV28 CASSLAGQGVYGYTF TGTGCCAGCAGCCTGGCGGGACAGGGGGTCTATGGCTACACCTTC
TRBJ1-1 - - TRBV20-1 CSVPRTEYTEAFF TGCAGTGTGCCCCGGACAGAGTACACTGAAGCTTTCTTT
TRBJ1-6 - few TRBV20-1 CSARYLGNSPLHF TGCAGTGCTAGATATCTGGGAAATTCACCCCTCCACTTT
TRBJ1-2 - many TRBV6-2/TRBV6-3 CASSYSGVRYGYTF TGTGCCAGCAGTTACTCGGGGGTCCGCTATGGCTACACCTTC
TRBJ2-5 - - TRBV7-2 CAGSSSSGPQTQYF TGTGCCGGCAGCTCTTCCTCCGGGCCCCAGACCCAGTACTTC
TRBJ2-7 - many TRBV5-1 CASSLGQAWDEQYF TGCGCCAGCAGCTTGGGACAGGCTTGGGACGAGCAGTACTTC
TRBJ2-1 TRBD2 - TRBV5-4 CASSPGLAGADNEQFF TGTGCCAGCAGCCCGGGACTAGCGGGGGCCGACAATGAGCAGTTCTTC
TRBJ2-3 TRBD2 many TRBV5-1 CASSPGRGFTDTQYF TGCGCCAGCAGCCCTGGGCGGGGGTTCACAGATACGCAGTATTTT
TRBJ1-5 - many TRBV27 CASSLKQGPYSNQPQHF TGTGCCAGCAGTTTGAAGCAGGGGCCGTATAGCAATCAGCCCCAGCATTTT
TRBJ2-3 TRBD2 many TRBV2 CASRREANTDTQYF TGTGCCAGCAGACGGGAGGCTAACACAGATACGCAGTATTTT
TRBJ2-1 TRBD1 many TRBV20-1 CSAHTGTGIYNEQFF TGCAGTGCTCATACCGGGACAGGGATATACAATGAGCAGTTCTTC
TRBJ1-1 - - TRBV5-1 CASSLEIQNTEAFF TGCGCCAGCAGCCTCGAAATCCAGAACACTGAAGCTTTCTTT
TRBJ1-2 TRBD1 few TRBV30 CAWSRARTGSGYTF TGTGCCTGGAGTCGCGCCCGGACAGGGTCTGGCTACACCTTC
TRBJ2-3 TRBD2 - TRBV6-1 CASSDISGSTDTQYF TGTGCCAGCAGTGATATTAGCGGGAGCACAGATACGCAGTATTTT
TRBJ1-1 - - TRBV5-1 CASSAKQGGEAFF TGCGCCAGCAGCGCTAAACAGGGAGGTGAAGCTTTCTTT
TRBJ2-1 TRBD2 few TRBV30 CAWSRRASGYYDNEQFF TGTGCCTGGAGTCGAAGGGCTAGCGGATACTATGACAATGAGCAGTTCTTC